This TCR beta chain appears in the sequencing data of a study of blood T cell repertoires in COVID-19. The V end was cut by 4 bases, the J end by 5 bases, with 14 bases between. The CDR3 totals 14 residues. Looked up from germline, CDR1 is LGHDT and CDR2 is YNNKEL (reference sequence). TCRdb keeps only in-frame clones here, not all; method: immunoSEQ multiplex PCR. This table holds about 130,000 clones, 80% to 95% found once. The sample consisted of peripheral blood. The sequence was collected from a man in his fifties or sixties with COVID-19, enrolled during active disease. This chain links TRBV3-1 (or the pseudogene TRBV3-2) with TRBJ2-5, with D perhaps matching TRBD1 (6 bases). Here the CDR3 reads CASSLPGAWETQYF. CDR3 nucleotide sequence: TGTGCCAGCAGCCTTCCAGGGGCCTGGGAGACCCAGTACTTC.